This passage covers 11 T cell receptor beta chains from one sample sequenced in a study of blood T cell repertoires in COVID-19 (dated by TCRdb to 2020 to 2022). Library preparation employed the immunoSEQ multiplex PCR assay. TCRdb carries this immuneACCESS record with in-frame sequences only. Its versions omit some clonotypes, under half of them owing to an unresolved V gene in the studies checked, with the rest unexplained. In all, the sample holds about 210,000 clones, and 80% to 90% of those were seen once. The ten largest make up 9% to 12% of the sample. Sequencing was carried out using PBMCs or T cells enriched from blood (not recorded which). The receptors were gathered from a man aged 18-30 years with acute COVID-19.

This clone appeared a single time. The V gene is TRBV11-2, the J gene TRBJ2-7; the D gene is possibly TRBD2 (6 bases). CDR1 is SGHAT, CDR2 FQNNGV, per germline. Deletions cut 5 bases from V and 0 bases from J, with 11 bases between. CDR3 length: 14 residues. Written as DNA, the CDR3 is TGTGCCAGCAGCCAACAGCGGGCCTCCTACGAGCAGTACTTC. Encoded protein: CASSQQRASYEQYF.

The CDR3 DNA is TGTGCCAGCAGTTCCCAATCACTAGTTTTGGAACCCGGGGAGCTGTTTTTT. Its translation: CASSSQSLVLEPGELFF. This rearrangement joins TRBV28 to TRBJ2-2, with a weak D call TRBD2 (5 bases). V lost 4 bases and J lost 6, with 21 bases in between. Looked up from germline, CDR1 is MDHEN and CDR2 is SYDVKM. The CDR3 sequence is 17 residues long.

The gene calls are TRBV5-1 and TRBJ1-2, with 11 bases fitting TRBD1. The CDR3 totals 14 residues. V lost 4 bases, J lost 5 bases, and 4 bases stayed unmatched. Germline V gene sequence: CDR1 SGHRS, CDR2 YFSETQ. The CDR3 loop reads CASSPGQGAYGYTF. As DNA, the CDR3 is TGCGCCAGCAGCCCCGGACAGGGGGCTTATGGCTACACCTTC. The entire variable domain, with the rest obtained from reference TRBV5-1 and TRBJ1-2, is as follows: KAGVTQTPRYLIKTRGQQVTLSCSPISGHRSVSWYQQTPGQGLQFLFEYFSETQRNKGNFPGRFSGRQFSNSRSEMNVSTLELGDSALYLCASSPGQGAYGYTFGSGTRLTVV.

The chain couples TRBV9 to TRBJ2-1, with 7 bases identical to TRBD1. Germline V gene sequence: CDR1 SGDLS, CDR2 YYNGEE. The CDR3 length is 17 residues. The V gene end was trimmed by 4 bases and the J gene end by 8 bases; junction bases not matched to a gene: 18. The chain's CDR3 is CASSFLVGQTLGDEQFF. CDR3 DNA: TGTGCCAGCAGCTTTCTAGTGGGACAGACCCTTGGGGATGAGCAGTTCTTC.

The V and J genes are TRBV7-2 and TRBJ2-1; D unclear. The CDR3 length is 15 residues. V lost 5 bases and J 10 bases, leaving 21 bases between the germline ends. Germline V CDR1 and CDR2: SGHTA, FQGNSA. For the CDR3, the DNA is TGTGCCAGCAGCGCCGTCATTTTGGCCGGAGACGAGCAGTTCTTC. Amino acid sequence: CASSAVILAGDEQFF.

With regard to this clone: Other DNA sequences from this sample encode an identical CDR3 as well. The V gene is TRBV19, the J gene TRBJ1-1; a weak D match, TRBD1 (5 bases). Trimming left V 3 bases short and J 1 base short, with 9 bases between. The CDR3 extends over 14 amino acids. Per germline, CDR1 LNHDA and CDR2 SQIVND (reference sequence). This CDR3 is CASSIGGGNTEAFF. The CDR3 DNA sequence: TGTGCCAGTAGTATCGGGGGAGGGAACACTGAAGCTTTCTTT.

The count of this clone is one. V usage is TRBV6-2 or TRBV6-3 and J usage is TRBJ2-5; 9 bases are a match to TRBD2. After removal of 5 bases from V and 0 bases from J, the junction contained 7 bases not matched to a gene. The germline gives CDR1 MNHEY, CDR2 SVGEGT. This CDR3 spans 16 amino acids. In DNA, the CDR3 is TGTGCCAGCAGTCGTGATAGCGGGGGATACCAAGAGACCCAGTACTTC. It translates to CASSRDSGGYQETQYF.

There are many counts of this clone. This chain links TRBV19 with TRBJ1-2; 10 bases fit TRBD1. The CDR3 runs 15 residues. CDR1 and CDR2 (germline): LNHDA, SQIVND (reference sequence). Trimming at V came to 7 bases and at J to 5 bases, leaving 10 bases not matched to a gene. For the CDR3, the DNA is TGTGCCAGTAACATCGGACAGGGGGGCCTATATGGCTACACCTTC. Amino acid sequence: CASNIGQGGLYGYTF.

The V gene is TRBV27, the J gene TRBJ1-2; maybe TRBD1 (5 bases). Germline V lookup: CDR1 MNHEY, CDR2 SMNVEV (reference sequence). The CDR3 covers 13 residues. The germline V and J ends were trimmed by 3 bases and 8 bases, with 13 bases remaining between them. The CDR3 sequence: CASSFSWGEGYTF. The CDR3 coding sequence is TGTGCCAGCAGTTTCTCCTGGGGGGAAGGCTACACCTTC.

The chain combines TRBV10-3 with TRBJ1-5; possibly TRBD1 for D (6 bases). V lost 4 bases and J 6 bases, leaving 13 bases between the germline ends. CDR3 length equals 14 residues. Germline V gives CDR1 ENHRY, CDR2 SYGVKD. For the CDR3, the DNA is TGTGCCATCAGTGGGGGGCAGGGTGGTCAGCCCCAGCATTTT. Encoded protein: CAISGGQGGQPQHF.

The chain joins TRBV29-1 to TRBJ2-6; maybe TRBD2 (5 bases). Germline CDR1 SQVTM, CDR2 ANQGSEA. Trimming took 7 bases from V and 1 from J, leaving 17 bases between them. The CDR3 is 16 amino acids. CDR3: CSAVGGSPSGANVLTF. For the CDR3, the DNA is TGCAGCGCCGTAGGAGGTTCGCCATCTGGGGCCAACGTCCTGACTTTC.